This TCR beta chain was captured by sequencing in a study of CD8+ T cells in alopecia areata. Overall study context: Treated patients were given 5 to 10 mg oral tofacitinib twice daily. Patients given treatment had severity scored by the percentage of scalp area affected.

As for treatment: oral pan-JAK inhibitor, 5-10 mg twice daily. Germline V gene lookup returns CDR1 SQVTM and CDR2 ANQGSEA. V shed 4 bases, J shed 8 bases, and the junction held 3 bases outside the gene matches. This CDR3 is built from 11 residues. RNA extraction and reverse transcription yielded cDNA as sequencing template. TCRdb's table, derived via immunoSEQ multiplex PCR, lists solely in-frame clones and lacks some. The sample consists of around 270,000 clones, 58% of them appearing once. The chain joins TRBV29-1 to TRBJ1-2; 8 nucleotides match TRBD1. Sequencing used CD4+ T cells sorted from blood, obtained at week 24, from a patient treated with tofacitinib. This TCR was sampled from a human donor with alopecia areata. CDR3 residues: CSVGDRGGYTF. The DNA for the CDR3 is TGCAGCGTTGGTGACAGGGGAGGCTACACCTTC.